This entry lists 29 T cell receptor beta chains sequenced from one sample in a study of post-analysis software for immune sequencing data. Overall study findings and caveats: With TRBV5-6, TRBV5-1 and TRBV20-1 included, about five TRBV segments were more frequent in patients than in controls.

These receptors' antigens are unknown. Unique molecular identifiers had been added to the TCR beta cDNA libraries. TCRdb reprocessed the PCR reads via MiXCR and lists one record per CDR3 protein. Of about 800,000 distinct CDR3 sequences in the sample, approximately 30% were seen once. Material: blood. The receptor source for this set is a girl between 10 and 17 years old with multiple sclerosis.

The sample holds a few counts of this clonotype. For the CDR3, the DNA is TGTGCCAGCAGCCAAGGGTATGACGAGCAGTACTTC. It yields the protein CASSQGYDEQYF. The chain couples TRBV14 to TRBJ2-7, with unresolved D. The V end was cut by 1 base, the J end by 5 bases, with 6 bases between. CDR3 length: 12 amino acids. CDR1 is SGHDN and CDR2 is FVKESK in the germline V gene.

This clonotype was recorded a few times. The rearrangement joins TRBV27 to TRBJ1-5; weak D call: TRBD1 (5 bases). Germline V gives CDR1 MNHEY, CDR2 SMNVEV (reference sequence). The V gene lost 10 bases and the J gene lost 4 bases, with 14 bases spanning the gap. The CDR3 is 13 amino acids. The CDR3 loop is CATSGRGNQPQHF. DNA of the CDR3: TGTGCCACCTCAGGGAGGGGTAATCAGCCCCAGCATTTT.

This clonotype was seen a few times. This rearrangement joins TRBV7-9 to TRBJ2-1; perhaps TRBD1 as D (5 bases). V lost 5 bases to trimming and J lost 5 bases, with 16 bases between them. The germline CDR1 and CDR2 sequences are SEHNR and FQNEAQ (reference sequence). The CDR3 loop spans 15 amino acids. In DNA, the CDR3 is TGTGCCAGCAGCCCCGGCACCAGGGCCGACAATGAGCAGTTCTTC. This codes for CASSPGTRADNEQFF.

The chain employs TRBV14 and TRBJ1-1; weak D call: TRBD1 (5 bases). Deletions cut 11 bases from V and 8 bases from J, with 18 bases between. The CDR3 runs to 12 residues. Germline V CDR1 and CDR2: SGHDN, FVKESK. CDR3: CAGPRGQKEAFF. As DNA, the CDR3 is TGTGCCGGACCGCGCGGACAAAAAGAAGCTTTCTTT. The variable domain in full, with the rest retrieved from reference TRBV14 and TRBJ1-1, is EAGVTQFPSHSVIEKGQTVTLRCDPISGHDNLYWYRRVMGKEIKFLLHFVKESKQDESGMPNNRFLAERTGGTYSTLKVQPAELEDSGVYFCAGPRGQKEAFFGQGTRLTVV.

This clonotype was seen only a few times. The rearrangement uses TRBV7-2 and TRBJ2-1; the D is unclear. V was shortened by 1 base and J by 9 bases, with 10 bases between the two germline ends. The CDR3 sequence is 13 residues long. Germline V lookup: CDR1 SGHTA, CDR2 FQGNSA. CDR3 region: CASSLVGPSEQFF. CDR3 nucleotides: TGTGCCAGCAGCTTAGTAGGCCCAAGTGAGCAGTTCTTC.

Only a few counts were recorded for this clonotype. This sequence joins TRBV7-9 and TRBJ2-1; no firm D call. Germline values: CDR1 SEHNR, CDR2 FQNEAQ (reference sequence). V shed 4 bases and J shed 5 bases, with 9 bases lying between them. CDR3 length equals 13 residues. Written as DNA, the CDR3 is TGTGCCAGCAGCTCCAGAGGAAACAATGAGCAGTTCTTC. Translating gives CASSSRGNNEQFF.

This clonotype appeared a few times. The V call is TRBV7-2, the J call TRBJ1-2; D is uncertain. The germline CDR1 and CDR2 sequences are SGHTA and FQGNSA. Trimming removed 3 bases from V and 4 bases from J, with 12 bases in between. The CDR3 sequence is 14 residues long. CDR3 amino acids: CASSLGQAGYGYTF. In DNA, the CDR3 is TGTGCCAGCAGCTTGGGCCAGGCGGGCTATGGCTACACCTTC.

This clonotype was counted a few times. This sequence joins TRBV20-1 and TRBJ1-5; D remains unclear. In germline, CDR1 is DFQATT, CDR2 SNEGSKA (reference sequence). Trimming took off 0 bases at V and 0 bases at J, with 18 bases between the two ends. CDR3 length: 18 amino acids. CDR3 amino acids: CSARDPGRSTYSNQPQHF. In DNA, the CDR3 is TGCAGTGCTAGAGACCCAGGACGGTCTACGTATAGCAATCAGCCCCAGCATTTT.

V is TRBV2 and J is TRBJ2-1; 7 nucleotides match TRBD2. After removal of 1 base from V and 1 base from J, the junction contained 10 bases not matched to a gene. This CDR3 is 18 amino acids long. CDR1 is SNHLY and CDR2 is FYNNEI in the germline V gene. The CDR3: CASSEELRTSRSYNEQFF. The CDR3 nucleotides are TGTGCCAGCAGTGAAGAATTAAGGACTAGTCGGTCCTACAATGAGCAGTTCTTC.

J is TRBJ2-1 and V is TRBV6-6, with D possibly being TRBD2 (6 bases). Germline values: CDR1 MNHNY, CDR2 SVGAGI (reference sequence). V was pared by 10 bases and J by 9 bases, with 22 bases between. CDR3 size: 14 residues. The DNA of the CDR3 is TGTGCCATCACTCCCTCACGGGAGACCGGTGAGCAGTTCTTC. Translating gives CAITPSRETGEQFF.

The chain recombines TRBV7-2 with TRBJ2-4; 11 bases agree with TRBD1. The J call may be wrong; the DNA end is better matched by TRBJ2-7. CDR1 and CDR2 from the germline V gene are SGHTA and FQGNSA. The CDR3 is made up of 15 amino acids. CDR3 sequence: CTSSLAGTGGYEQYF. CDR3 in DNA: TGTACCAGCAGCTTAGCCGGGACAGGGGGCTACGAGCAGTACTTC.

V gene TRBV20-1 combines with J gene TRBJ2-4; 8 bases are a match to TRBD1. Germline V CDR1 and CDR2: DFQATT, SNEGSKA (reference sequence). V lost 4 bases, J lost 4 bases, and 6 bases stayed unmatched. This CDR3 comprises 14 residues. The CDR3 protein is CSAKRRTGKNIQYF. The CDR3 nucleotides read TGCAGTGCTAAACGTCGGACAGGGAAAAACATTCAGTACTTC.

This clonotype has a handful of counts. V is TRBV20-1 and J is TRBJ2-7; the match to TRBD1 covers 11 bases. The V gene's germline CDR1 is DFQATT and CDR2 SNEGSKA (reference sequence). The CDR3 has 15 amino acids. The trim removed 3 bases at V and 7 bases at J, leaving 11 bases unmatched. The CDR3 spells CSASIPGQGAREQYF. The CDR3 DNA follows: TGCAGTGCTAGTATCCCAGGACAGGGGGCGAGGGAGCAGTACTTC.

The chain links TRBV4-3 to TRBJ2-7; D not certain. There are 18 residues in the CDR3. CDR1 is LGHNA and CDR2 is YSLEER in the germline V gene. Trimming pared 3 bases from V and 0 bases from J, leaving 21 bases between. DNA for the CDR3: TGCGCCAGCAGCCAGCCGGGCCCGCAAAACCCGAGCTCCTACGAGCAGTACTTC. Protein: CASSQPGPQNPSSYEQYF.

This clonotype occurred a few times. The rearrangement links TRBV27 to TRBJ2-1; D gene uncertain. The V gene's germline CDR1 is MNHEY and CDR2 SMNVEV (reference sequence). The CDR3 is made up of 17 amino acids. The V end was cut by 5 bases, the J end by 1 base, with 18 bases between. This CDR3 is CASSLHKWSESYNEQFF. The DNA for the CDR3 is TGTGCCAGCAGTCTCCATAAGTGGAGTGAATCCTACAATGAGCAGTTCTTC.

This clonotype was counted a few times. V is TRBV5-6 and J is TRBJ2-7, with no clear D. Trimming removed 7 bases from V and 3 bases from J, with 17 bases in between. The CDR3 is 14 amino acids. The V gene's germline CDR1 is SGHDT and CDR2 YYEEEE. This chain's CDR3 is CASATFLTFYEQYF. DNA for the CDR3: TGTGCCAGCGCCACCTTCCTGACTTTCTACGAGCAGTACTTC. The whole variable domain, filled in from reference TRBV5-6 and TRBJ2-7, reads DAGVTQSPTHLIKTRGQQVTLRCSPKSGHDTVSWYQQALGQGPQFIFQYYEEEERQRGNFPDRFSGHQFPNYSSELNVNALLLGDSALYLCASATFLTFYEQYFGPGTRLTVT.

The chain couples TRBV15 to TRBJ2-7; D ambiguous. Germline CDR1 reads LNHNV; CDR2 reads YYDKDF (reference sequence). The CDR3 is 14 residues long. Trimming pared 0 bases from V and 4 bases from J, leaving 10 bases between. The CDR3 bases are TGTGCCACCAGCAGAGATCGTGCCGGTTACGAGCAGTACTTC. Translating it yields CATSRDRAGYEQYF. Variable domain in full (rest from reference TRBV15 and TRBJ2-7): DAMVIQNPRYQVTQFGKPVTLSCSQTLNHNVMYWYQQKSSQAPKLLFHYYDKDFNNEADTPDNFQSRRPNTSFCFLDIRSPGLGDTAMYLCATSRDRAGYEQYFGPGTRLTVT.

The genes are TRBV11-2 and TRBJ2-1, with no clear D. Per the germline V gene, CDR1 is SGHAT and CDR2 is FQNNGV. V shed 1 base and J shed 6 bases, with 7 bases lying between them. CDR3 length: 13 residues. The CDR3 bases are TGTGCCAGCAGCTTAGTTTTGATCAATGAGCAGTTCTTC. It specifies CASSLVLINEQFF.

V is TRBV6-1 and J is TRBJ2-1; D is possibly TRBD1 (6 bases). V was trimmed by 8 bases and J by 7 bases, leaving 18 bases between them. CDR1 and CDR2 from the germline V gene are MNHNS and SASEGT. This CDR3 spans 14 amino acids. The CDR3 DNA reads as TGTGCCAGCGATGGTTGGGACAAAGAAAATGAGCAGTTCTTC. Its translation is CASDGWDKENEQFF.

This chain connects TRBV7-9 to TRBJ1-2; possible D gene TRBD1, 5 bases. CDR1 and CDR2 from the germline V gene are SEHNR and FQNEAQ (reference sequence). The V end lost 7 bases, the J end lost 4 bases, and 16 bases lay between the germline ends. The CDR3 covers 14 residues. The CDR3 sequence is CASTLMTEPYGYTF. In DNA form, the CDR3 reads TGTGCCAGCACCCTCATGACAGAACCCTATGGCTACACCTTC.

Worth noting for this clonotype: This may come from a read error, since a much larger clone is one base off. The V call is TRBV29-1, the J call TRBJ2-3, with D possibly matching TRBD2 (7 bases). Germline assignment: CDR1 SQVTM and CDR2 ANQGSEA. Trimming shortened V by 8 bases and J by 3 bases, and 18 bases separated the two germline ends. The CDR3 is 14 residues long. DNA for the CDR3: TGCAGCATTGTTCTGGGGGGGGCGACAGATACGCAGTATTTT. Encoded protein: CSIVLGGATDTQYF.

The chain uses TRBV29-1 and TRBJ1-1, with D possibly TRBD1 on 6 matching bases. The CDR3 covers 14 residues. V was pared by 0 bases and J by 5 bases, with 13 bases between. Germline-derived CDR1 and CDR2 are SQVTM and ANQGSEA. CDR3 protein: CSVEDRGRGTEAFF. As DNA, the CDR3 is TGCAGCGTTGAAGATCGAGGGAGGGGGACTGAAGCTTTCTTT.

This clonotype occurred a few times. The CDR3 coding sequence is TGTGCCAGCAGCCTGGACCTTATGAACACTGAAGCTTTCTTT. Protein product: CASSLDLMNTEAFF. The J gene is TRBJ1-1, the V gene TRBV7-9; D unclear. Germline V gene sequence: CDR1 SEHNR, CDR2 FQNEAQ (reference sequence). V was shortened by 5 bases and J by 0 bases, with 10 bases between the two germline ends. The CDR3 consists of 14 residues.

CDR3 sequence: CASSLEVLAGGPGEQFF. CDR3 in DNA: TGTGCCAGCAGCTTGGAAGTCCTAGCGGGAGGGCCAGGGGAGCAGTTCTTC. This chain connects TRBV5-6 to TRBJ2-1; 12 bases align to TRBD2. The CDR3 runs to 17 residues. Unmatched junction bases numbered 11, after V lost 0 bases and J lost 10 bases. Per the germline V gene, CDR1 is SGHDT and CDR2 is YYEEEE. Full variable domain (rest looked up from reference TRBV5-6 and TRBJ2-1): DAGVTQSPTHLIKTRGQQVTLRCSPKSGHDTVSWYQQALGQGPQFIFQYYEEEERQRGNFPDRFSGHQFPNYSSELNVNALLLGDSALYLCASSLEVLAGGPGEQFFGPGTRLTVL.

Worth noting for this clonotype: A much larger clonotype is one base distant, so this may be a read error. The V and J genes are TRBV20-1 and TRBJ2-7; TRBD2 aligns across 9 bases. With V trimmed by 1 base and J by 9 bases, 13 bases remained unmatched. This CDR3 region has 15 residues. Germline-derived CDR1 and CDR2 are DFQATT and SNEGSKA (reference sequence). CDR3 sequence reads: CSARAVLAGALGQYF. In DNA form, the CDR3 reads TGCAGTGCTAGAGCTGTACTAGCGGGCGCTTTAGGGCAGTACTTC.

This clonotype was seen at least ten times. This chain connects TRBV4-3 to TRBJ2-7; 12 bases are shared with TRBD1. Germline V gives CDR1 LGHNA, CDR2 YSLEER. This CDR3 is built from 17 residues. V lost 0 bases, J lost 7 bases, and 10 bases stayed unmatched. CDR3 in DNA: TGCGCCAGCAGCCAAGATGGTACGGGACAGGGGGCTAGTGAGCAGTACTTC. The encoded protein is CASSQDGTGQGASEQYF.

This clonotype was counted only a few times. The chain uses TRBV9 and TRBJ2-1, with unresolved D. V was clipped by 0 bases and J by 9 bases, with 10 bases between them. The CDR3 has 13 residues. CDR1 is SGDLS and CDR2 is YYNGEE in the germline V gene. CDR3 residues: CASSVATRGEQFF. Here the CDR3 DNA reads TGTGCCAGCAGCGTAGCTACGCGTGGTGAGCAGTTCTTC.

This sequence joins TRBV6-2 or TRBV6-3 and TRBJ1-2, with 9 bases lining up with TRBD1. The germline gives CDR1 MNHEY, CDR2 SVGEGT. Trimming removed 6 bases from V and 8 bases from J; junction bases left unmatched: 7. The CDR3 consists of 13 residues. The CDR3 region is CASSSRTGGGYTF. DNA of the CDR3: TGTGCCAGCAGCTCCAGAACAGGGGGCGGCTACACCTTC.

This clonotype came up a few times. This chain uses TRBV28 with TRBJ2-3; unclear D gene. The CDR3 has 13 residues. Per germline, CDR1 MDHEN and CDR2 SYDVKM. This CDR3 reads CADRATGTDTQYF. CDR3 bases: TGTGCTGACCGGGCCACGGGCACAGATACGCAGTATTTT.